Listed below are T cell receptor beta chains from one sample, sequenced in a study of T cells after posttransplantation cyclophosphamide. Some clones are missing from TCRdb's copy, which holds only in-frame ones; the method was immunoSEQ multiplex PCR. The specimen has roughly 12,000 clones, none found just once. The sample consisted of PBMCs, taken after allogeneic stem cell transplant with posttransplant cyclophosphamide. These receptors were collected from a female patient aged 35 to 55 who received an allogeneic stem cell transplant from a related donor, was CMV-positive, and had acute GVHD only. Some T cells may possibly be graft donor cells. The CDR3 runs from the conserved cysteine through the conserved F or W. Fields, in order: D gene, CDR3 length, V gene, J gene, clone size, CDR3 DNA, CDR3 protein. A D gene is named only where the DNA matches it firmly. Clone size is stated in some rows and not others, as once, few, many or a class when expanded.

d_call: TRBD2; cdr3_length: 17; v_call: TRBV7-6; j_call: TRBJ2-2; clone_size: few; cdr3_nt: TGTGCCAGCAGCTTATTAGGGACTAGCGGGAGTACCGGGGAGCTGTTTTTT; cdr3_aa: CASSLLGTSGSTGELFF
d_call: -; cdr3_length: 16; v_call: TRBV10-3; j_call: TRBJ1-5; clone_size: many; cdr3_nt: TGTGCCATCAGTGAGTCAGCGGGGGATAGCAATCAGCCCCAGCATTTT; cdr3_aa: CAISESAGDSNQPQHF
d_call: -; cdr3_length: 12; v_call: TRBV10-3; j_call: TRBJ1-2; clone_size: many; cdr3_nt: TGTGCCACGGCACCTGACAGAGGTGGCTACACCTTC; cdr3_aa: CATAPDRGGYTF
d_call: TRBD1; cdr3_length: 14; v_call: TRBV6-5; j_call: TRBJ2-3; clone_size: many; cdr3_nt: TGTGCCAGCAGTTCTGACAGGGCCACAGATACGCAGTATTTT; cdr3_aa: CASSSDRATDTQYF
d_call: -; cdr3_length: 16; v_call: TRBV15; j_call: TRBJ1-3; clone_size: many; cdr3_nt: TGTGCCACCAGCCCCCGACAGGAGCCATCTGGAAACACCATATATTTT; cdr3_aa: CATSPRQEPSGNTIYF
d_call: -; cdr3_length: 16; v_call: TRBV2; j_call: TRBJ1-5; clone_size: many; cdr3_nt: TGTGCCAGCAGTGAAGAAGGGGGGGCCGGCAATCAGCCCCAGCATTTT; cdr3_aa: CASSEEGGAGNQPQHF
d_call: -; cdr3_length: 9; v_call: TRBV10-1; j_call: TRBJ2-1; clone_size: many; cdr3_nt: TGCGCCAGCACCCGGGGTCAGTTCTTC; cdr3_aa: CASTRGQFF
d_call: -; cdr3_length: 12; v_call: TRBV29-1; j_call: TRBJ2-6; clone_size: many; cdr3_nt: TGCAGCGTTTTCGCTGGGGCCAACGTCCTGACTTTC; cdr3_aa: CSVFAGANVLTF
d_call: -; cdr3_length: 15; v_call: TRBV7-2; j_call: TRBJ1-5; clone_size: many; cdr3_nt: TGTGCCAGCAGCAATTTGGGGCTTAGCAATCAGCCCCAGCATTTT; cdr3_aa: CASSNLGLSNQPQHF
d_call: -; cdr3_length: 15; v_call: TRBV18; j_call: TRBJ1-2; clone_size: many; cdr3_nt: TGTGCCAGCTCACCATTAGGAGGGGCCGTGGATGGCTACACCTTC; cdr3_aa: CASSPLGGAVDGYTF
d_call: -; cdr3_length: 13; v_call: TRBV23-1; j_call: TRBJ2-5; clone_size: few; cdr3_nt: TGCGCCAGCAGGGGAGACAAATCAGAGACCCAGTACTTC; cdr3_aa: CASRGDKSETQYF
d_call: -; cdr3_length: 13; v_call: TRBV21-1; j_call: TRBJ2-2; clone_size: few; cdr3_nt: TGTGCCAGCAGCAAAGCGCGGGTGTTGGAGCTGTTTTTT; cdr3_aa: CASSKARVLELFF
d_call: TRBD1; cdr3_length: 15; v_call: TRBV27; j_call: TRBJ2-2; clone_size: few; cdr3_nt: TGTGCCAGCAGATGGGGACAGGGGTACACCGGGGAGCTGTTTTTT; cdr3_aa: CASRWGQGYTGELFF
d_call: TRBD2; cdr3_length: 14; v_call: TRBV5-4; j_call: TRBJ2-5; clone_size: many; cdr3_nt: TGTGCCAGCAGCTTGGGTGCGGGGGAAGAGACCCAGTACTTC; cdr3_aa: CASSLGAGEETQYF
d_call: TRBD2; cdr3_length: 13; v_call: TRBV30; j_call: TRBJ2-5; clone_size: -; cdr3_nt: TGTGCCTGGGCGGGACTAGCGGAAGAGACCCAGTACTTC; cdr3_aa: CAWAGLAEETQYF
d_call: -; cdr3_length: 13; v_call: TRBV7-2; j_call: TRBJ2-3; clone_size: few; cdr3_nt: TGTGCCAGCAGCTCGGGGGGCGGAGATACGCAGTATTTT; cdr3_aa: CASSSGGGDTQYF
d_call: TRBD2; cdr3_length: 14; v_call: TRBV27; j_call: TRBJ2-5; clone_size: few; cdr3_nt: TGTGCCACATCCGGGACTAGCGCGGCAGAGACCCAGTACTTC; cdr3_aa: CATSGTSAAETQYF
d_call: TRBD1; cdr3_length: 17; v_call: TRBV30; j_call: TRBJ1-1; clone_size: many; cdr3_nt: TGTGCCTGGAGTGAGAGGCACAGGGGGCTCATGAACACTGAAGCTTTCTTT; cdr3_aa: CAWSERHRGLMNTEAFF
d_call: -; cdr3_length: 17; v_call: TRBV4-3; j_call: TRBJ2-3; clone_size: many; cdr3_nt: TGCGCCAGCAGCCAAGATCGGGGCAGGGGAAGCACAGATACGCAGTATTTT; cdr3_aa: CASSQDRGRGSTDTQYF
d_call: TRBD1; cdr3_length: 17; v_call: TRBV5-1; j_call: TRBJ1-6; clone_size: many; cdr3_nt: TGCGCCAGCAGCTTGGGCCAGAGACAGGGGGTTAATTCACCCCTCCACTTT; cdr3_aa: CASSLGQRQGVNSPLHF
d_call: TRBD2; cdr3_length: 14; v_call: TRBV10-3; j_call: TRBJ2-2; clone_size: many; cdr3_nt: TGTGCCATCAAAGGACTAGCTGGGACCGGGGAGCTGTTTTTT; cdr3_aa: CAIKGLAGTGELFF
d_call: -; cdr3_length: 12; v_call: TRBV10-3; j_call: TRBJ2-3; clone_size: many; cdr3_nt: TGTGCCGCCGGACTCAGCACAGATACGCAGTATTTT; cdr3_aa: CAAGLSTDTQYF
d_call: TRBD2; cdr3_length: 14; v_call: TRBV2; j_call: TRBJ2-1; clone_size: many; cdr3_nt: TGTGCCAGCAGTGGCGGGAGTATGGACAATGAGCAGTTCTTC; cdr3_aa: CASSGGSMDNEQFF
d_call: -; cdr3_length: 15; v_call: TRBV18; j_call: TRBJ1-3; clone_size: many; cdr3_nt: TGTGCCAGCTCACCAACAGGAAACTCTGGAAACACCATATATTTT; cdr3_aa: CASSPTGNSGNTIYF
d_call: -; cdr3_length: 14; v_call: TRBV18; j_call: TRBJ2-3; clone_size: medium-sized; cdr3_nt: TGTGCCAGCTCCCCTCAGGGCGGATCGGATACGCAGTATTTT; cdr3_aa: CASSPQGGSDTQYF
d_call: -; cdr3_length: 12; v_call: TRBV27; j_call: TRBJ1-4; clone_size: many; cdr3_nt: TGTGCCAGCGCGGGTCTTAATGAAAAACTGTTTTTT; cdr3_aa: CASAGLNEKLFF
d_call: -; cdr3_length: 14; v_call: TRBV21-1; j_call: TRBJ1-5; clone_size: -; cdr3_nt: TGTGCCAGCAGCAAGTCCAGGGTGGATCAGCCCCAGCATTTT; cdr3_aa: CASSKSRVDQPQHF
d_call: TRBD1; cdr3_length: 14; v_call: TRBV9; j_call: TRBJ2-7; clone_size: many; cdr3_nt: TGTGCCAGCAGCGGGGACAGTTTCTCCTACGAGCAGTACTTC; cdr3_aa: CASSGDSFSYEQYF
d_call: TRBD1; cdr3_length: 15; v_call: TRBV7-3; j_call: TRBJ1-1; clone_size: many; cdr3_nt: TGTGCCAGCAGCACCTCAGGGGGCCTGGGTACTGAAGCTTTCTTT; cdr3_aa: CASSTSGGLGTEAFF
d_call: -; cdr3_length: 16; v_call: TRBV6-6; j_call: TRBJ2-1; clone_size: many; cdr3_nt: TGTGCCAGCAGTCAACAGGTCCCGAGCTCCTACAATGAGCAGTTCTTC; cdr3_aa: CASSQQVPSSYNEQFF
d_call: TRBD1; cdr3_length: 15; v_call: TRBV2; j_call: TRBJ1-1; clone_size: many; cdr3_nt: TGTGCCAGCAGTGAAGTGGACAGGTTGAACACTGAAGCTTTCTTT; cdr3_aa: CASSEVDRLNTEAFF
d_call: TRBD1; cdr3_length: 16; v_call: TRBV7-9; j_call: TRBJ2-7; clone_size: many; cdr3_nt: TGTGCCAGCAGCCGATCAACGGGGACAGGGAAGTACGAGCAGTACTTC; cdr3_aa: CASSRSTGTGKYEQYF
d_call: -; cdr3_length: 14; v_call: TRBV15; j_call: TRBJ1-1; clone_size: many; cdr3_nt: TGTGCCACCAGCAGAGATCTGGGGGCTAAAGAAGCTTTCTTT; cdr3_aa: CATSRDLGAKEAFF
d_call: TRBD1; cdr3_length: 15; v_call: TRBV30; j_call: TRBJ2-5; clone_size: many; cdr3_nt: TGTGCCTGGAGTGTCGGGACAGGGCCCTGGGAGACCCAGTACTTC; cdr3_aa: CAWSVGTGPWETQYF
d_call: -; cdr3_length: 13; v_call: TRBV19; j_call: TRBJ2-1; clone_size: many; cdr3_nt: TGTGCCAGTAGTATAGCTGTCTACAATGAGCAGTTCTTC; cdr3_aa: CASSIAVYNEQFF
d_call: -; cdr3_length: 21; v_call: TRBV4-3; j_call: TRBJ1-1; clone_size: many; cdr3_nt: TGCGCCAGCAGCCAAGATAGGGGCAATTTAATAAGCCAGTTTATGAACACTGAAGCTTTCTTT; cdr3_aa: CASSQDRGNLISQFMNTEAFF
d_call: -; cdr3_length: 14; v_call: TRBV9; j_call: TRBJ2-7; clone_size: many; cdr3_nt: TGTGCCAGCAGCGTAGGTCCCCTCTCCTACGAGCAGTACTTC; cdr3_aa: CASSVGPLSYEQYF
d_call: TRBD1; cdr3_length: 15; v_call: TRBV6-6; j_call: TRBJ2-5; clone_size: many; cdr3_nt: TGTGCCAGCAGTTACCCGGGACAGGGACAAGAGACCCAGTACTTC; cdr3_aa: CASSYPGQGQETQYF
d_call: -; cdr3_length: 18; v_call: TRBV5-6; j_call: TRBJ1-3; clone_size: many; cdr3_nt: TGTGCCAGCAGCTTGGTAGGGGGGGGTCTAAACTCTGGAAACACCATATATTTT; cdr3_aa: CASSLVGGGLNSGNTIYF
d_call: -; cdr3_length: 14; v_call: TRBV6-6; j_call: TRBJ2-3; clone_size: many; cdr3_nt: TGTGCCAGCAATCAACCGGGGTCCACAGATACGCAGTATTTT; cdr3_aa: CASNQPGSTDTQYF
d_call: TRBD1; cdr3_length: 14; v_call: TRBV6-1; j_call: TRBJ1-1; clone_size: many; cdr3_nt: TGTGCCAGCACGGCGGCAGGGGGCCGAACTGAAGCTTTCTTT; cdr3_aa: CASTAAGGRTEAFF
d_call: TRBD2; cdr3_length: 15; v_call: TRBV6-1; j_call: TRBJ2-3; clone_size: many; cdr3_nt: TGTGCCAGCAGCATAGCGGGAGGCGGCACAGATACGCAGTATTTT; cdr3_aa: CASSIAGGGTDTQYF
d_call: TRBD2; cdr3_length: 19; v_call: TRBV4-3; j_call: TRBJ2-3; clone_size: few; cdr3_nt: TGCGCCAGCAGCCAATCGTCATCTAGCGGGAGTTCAAACACAGATACGCAGTATTTT; cdr3_aa: CASSQSSSSGSSNTDTQYF
d_call: TRBD1; cdr3_length: 16; v_call: TRBV5-1; j_call: TRBJ2-7; clone_size: many; cdr3_nt: TGCGCCAGCAGCTTCAAAACCGGACAGGGGGCCAACGAGCAGTACTTC; cdr3_aa: CASSFKTGQGANEQYF